The 21 T cell receptor beta chains listed next were all sequenced from one sample in a study of follicular helper T cells after annual influenza vaccination. Profiled with immunoSEQ multiplex PCR; TCRdb holds only in-frame clones, not every one. The table has about 9,400 clones, 80% to 85% seen once. Time point given: 2015-2016 season, pre-vaccination. Sample: CXCR5+ CD38- circulating T follicular helper cells from blood, taken on the day of influenza vaccination. Subset in this sample: circulating Tfh, non-naive CD4+CXCR5+PD-1+ (ICOS+CD38+ or ICOS-CD38-). The receptors were gathered from an adult who received the influenza vaccine.

This chain joins TRBV2 and TRBJ1-1; D is undetermined. The V end lost 3 bases, the J end lost 4 bases, and 9 bases lay between the germline ends. The CDR3 is 13 amino acids. Germline V CDR1 and CDR2: SNHLY, FYNNEI. CDR3 loop: CASSDRESTEAFF. In DNA, the CDR3 is TGTGCCAGCAGTGATCGAGAGAGCACTGAAGCTTTCTTT.

This clone is a singleton in its sample. The V call is TRBV5-1, the J call TRBJ2-5; D not resolved. This CDR3 is 14 amino acids long. V gave up 4 bases and J gave up 3 bases, with 13 bases separating them. The germline V gene encodes CDR1 SGHRS and CDR2 YFSETQ. In DNA, the CDR3 is TGCGCCAGCAGCAAAGGAGCGCAAGAAGAGACCCAGTACTTC. As protein: CASSKGAQEETQYF.

The chain employs TRBV7-2 and TRBJ2-2; 10 bases fit TRBD2. The germline CDR1 and CDR2 sequences are SGHTA and FQGNSA. The CDR3 contains 16 residues. V lost 5 bases, J lost 1 base, and 4 bases stayed unmatched. CDR3 bases: TGTGCCAGCAGCCCTACTAGCGGGATGAACACCGGGGAGCTGTTTTTT. This sequence encodes CASSPTSGMNTGELFF.

The chain couples TRBV7-2 to TRBJ2-1, with D perhaps matching TRBD2 (6 bases). The CDR3 contains 15 residues. Germline values: CDR1 SGHTA, CDR2 FQGNSA. Deletions cut 4 bases from V and 4 bases from J, with 14 bases between. The CDR3 coding sequence is TGTGCCAGCAGCTCCTCTAGCGATCTATACAATGAGCAGTTCTTC. Protein sequence: CASSSSSDLYNEQFF. Based on the CDR3 plus reference TRBV7-2 and TRBJ2-1, the full variable domain is GAGVSQSPSNKVTEKGKDVELRCDPISGHTALYWYRQSLGQGLEFLIYFQGNSAPDKSGLPSDRFSAERTGGSVSTLTIQRTQQEDSAVYLCASSSSSDLYNEQFFGPGTRLTVL.

Only one count was recorded for this clone. This chain joins TRBV19 and TRBJ2-7; no reliable D call. This CDR3 spans 14 amino acids. V was shortened by 5 bases and J by 0 bases, with 11 bases between the two germline ends. Germline CDR1 reads LNHDA; CDR2 reads SQIVND (reference sequence). The DNA of the CDR3 is TGTGCCAGTAGTTCTCAGAGCAGCTCCTACGAGCAGTACTTC. Amino acids: CASSSQSSSYEQYF. The full variable domain, completed using reference TRBV19 and TRBJ2-7, is DGGITQSPKYLFRKEGQNVTLSCEQNLNHDAMYWYRQDPGQGLRLIYYSQIVNDFQKGDIAEGYSVSREKKESFPLTVTSAQKNPTAFYLCASSSQSSSYEQYFGPGTRLTVT.

CDR3 in amino acids: CASSPIEQGHTEAFF. DNA of the CDR3: TGTGCCAGCAGTCCGATCGAACAGGGGCACACTGAAGCTTTCTTT. The rearrangement joins TRBV28 to TRBJ1-1, with 7 bases matching TRBD1. The germline V gene encodes CDR1 MDHEN and CDR2 SYDVKM. The J segment lost 3 bases and the V segment lost 5 bases, leaving 9 bases of the junction unmatched. This CDR3 is built from 15 residues.

The chain employs TRBV6-5 and TRBJ2-7; D is possibly TRBD2 (6 bases). CDR1 is MNHEY, CDR2 SVGAGI, per germline. The CDR3 is made up of 14 amino acids. V was cut by 5 bases and J by 4 bases, with 15 bases left in between. The CDR3 DNA is TGTGCCAGCAGTGCCACCGTCGGGGGATACGAGCAGTACTTC. Its protein is CASSATVGGYEQYF.

This clone appeared a few times. The chain is built from TRBV2 and TRBJ2-2, with TRBD2 identical over 7 bases. After removal of 1 base from V and 5 bases from J, the junction contained 1 base not matched to a gene. CDR3 length: 14 residues. Germline CDR1 SNHLY, CDR2 FYNNEI. CDR3 sequence: CASSEVGGTGELFF. In DNA form, the CDR3 reads TGTGCCAGCAGTGAAGTGGGAGGGACCGGGGAGCTGTTTTTT.

The rearrangement uses TRBV15 and TRBJ2-1, with D perhaps TRBD2 (6 bases). The CDR3 has 16 amino acids. Between the trimmed V and J ends, which lost 1 base and 0 bases, there was a span of 10 bases. Germline CDR1 and CDR2: LNHNV and YYDKDF (reference sequence). CDR3 protein: CATSRVDGSSYNEQFF. The CDR3 region has the DNA TGTGCCACCAGCAGAGTGGACGGGAGCTCCTACAATGAGCAGTTCTTC.

The chain couples TRBV28 to TRBJ1-3; TRBD1 aligns across 9 bases. CDR3 length: 14 amino acids. Germline assignment: CDR1 MDHEN and CDR2 SYDVKM. J was trimmed by 3 bases and V by 5 bases; bases with no gene match: 2. The CDR3 sequence is CASSTGGFGNTIYF. The CDR3 nucleotides read TGTGCCAGCAGTACAGGGGGCTTTGGAAACACCATATATTTT.

This chain joins TRBV27 and TRBJ1-5; possibly TRBD1 for D (6 bases). V was trimmed by 5 bases and J by 3 bases, leaving 14 bases between them. Germline loops: CDR1 MNHEY, CDR2 SMNVEV (reference sequence). The CDR3 spans 15 residues. The CDR3 spells CASSPETGYNQPQHF. In DNA form, the CDR3 reads TGTGCCAGCAGTCCAGAGACAGGCTACAATCAGCCCCAGCATTTT.

The chain links TRBV6-6 to TRBJ1-5, with D possibly matching TRBD1 (6 bases). V gave up 0 bases and J gave up 2 bases, with 8 bases separating them. The CDR3 has 15 amino acids. Germline loops: CDR1 MNHNY, CDR2 SVGAGI (reference sequence). As DNA, the CDR3 is TGTGCCAGCAGTTACTCGGCAGGGGGCAATCAGCCCCAGCATTTT. Its protein is CASSYSAGGNQPQHF.

This clone has only a few counts. This chain joins TRBV5-1 and TRBJ2-7; no clear D gene. V was pared by 2 bases and J by 7 bases, with 13 bases between. Germline CDR1 reads SGHRS; CDR2 reads YFSETQ. The CDR3 totals 13 residues. CDR3 region: CASSLPASSEQYF. The CDR3 DNA reads TGCGCCAGCAGCTTACCCGCTAGTAGTGAGCAGTACTTC.

This clone was observed a few times. The rearrangement uses TRBV4-2 and TRBJ2-7; D is perhaps TRBD1 (6 bases). Germline lookup yields CDR1 LGHNA and CDR2 YNFKEQ. The V and J ends lost 2 bases and 3 bases respectively, with 14 bases between them. This CDR3 region has 15 residues. The CDR3 DNA follows: TGTGCCAGCAGCCAATCCGGGGCAGGGGACTACGAGCAGTACTTC. Translation gives CASSQSGAGDYEQYF.

The chain links TRBV30 to TRBJ1-2; unclear D gene. The CDR3 extends over 13 amino acids. Per the germline V gene, CDR1 is GTSNPN and CDR2 is SVGIG (reference sequence). With 0 bases removed from V and 4 bases from J, the gap between germline ends came to 9 bases. The DNA for the CDR3 is TGTGCCTGGAGTGTCGGTAGACTCTATGGCTACACCTTC. This gives the protein CAWSVGRLYGYTF.

The chain is built from TRBV20-1 and TRBJ2-7, with D perhaps TRBD1 (5 bases). V gave up 7 bases and J gave up 2 bases, with 9 bases separating them. Germline CDR1 DFQATT, CDR2 SNEGSKA (reference sequence). The CDR3 extends over 11 amino acids. The DNA of the CDR3 is TGCAGTGGACAGTTGACCTACGAGCAGTACTTC. This gives the protein CSGQLTYEQYF.

The chain carries TRBV18 and TRBJ2-1; D may be TRBD1 or TRBD2 (5 bases each). The germline V gene has CDR1 KGHSH and CDR2 LQKENI. The CDR3 length is 15 residues. V lost 4 bases and J lost 8, with 18 bases in between. The CDR3 reads CASSRTSQGSDEQFF. As DNA, the CDR3 is TGTGCCAGCTCACGGACATCCCAAGGGAGCGATGAGCAGTTCTTC.

CDR3 DNA: TGTGCCAGCATGGGGATTGGCACTGAAGCTTTCTTT. This translates into CASMGIGTEAFF. The rearrangement links TRBV2 to TRBJ1-1; D is unresolved. CDR1 is SNHLY and CDR2 is FYNNEI in the germline V gene. Trimming shortened V by 7 bases and J by 4 bases, and 10 bases separated the two germline ends. The CDR3 runs to 12 residues.

This chain uses TRBV27 with TRBJ2-1, with a possible D match to TRBD2 (6 bases). Germline CDR1 MNHEY, CDR2 SMNVEV (reference sequence). The CDR3 sequence is 15 residues long. V lost 5 bases to trimming and J lost 9 bases, with 20 bases between them. The CDR3 loop is CASSVPGSGLGEQFF. CDR3 coding DNA: TGTGCCAGCAGTGTCCCCGGGAGCGGTCTCGGTGAGCAGTTCTTC.

The V and J genes are TRBV10-1 and TRBJ1-3; D not certain. The CDR3 is 15 amino acids. V was cut by 0 bases and J by 1 base, with 7 bases left in between. The germline gives CDR1 WNHNN, CDR2 SYGVQD (reference sequence). The CDR3 protein is CASSESTGSGNTIYF. CDR3 coding DNA: TGCGCCAGCAGTGAGTCGACCGGATCTGGAAACACCATATATTTT.

The V and J genes are TRBV18 and TRBJ2-7; D is perhaps TRBD1 (5 bases). The CDR3 length is 13 residues. V dropped 0 bases and J dropped 9 bases, with 12 bases sitting between them. In germline, CDR1 is KGHSH, CDR2 LQKENI. The CDR3 region has the DNA TGTGCCAGCTCACCACCGGACACGTTTAGGCAGTACTTC. Protein product: CASSPPDTFRQYF.